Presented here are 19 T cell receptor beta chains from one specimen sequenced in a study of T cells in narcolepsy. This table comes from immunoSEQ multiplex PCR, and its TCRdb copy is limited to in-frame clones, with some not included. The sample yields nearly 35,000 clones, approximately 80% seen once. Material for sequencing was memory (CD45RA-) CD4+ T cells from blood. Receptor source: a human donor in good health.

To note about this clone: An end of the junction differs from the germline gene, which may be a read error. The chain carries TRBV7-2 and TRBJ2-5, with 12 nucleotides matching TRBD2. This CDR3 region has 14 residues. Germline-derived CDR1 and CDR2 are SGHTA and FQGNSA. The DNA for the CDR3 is TGTGCCAGCAGCTCAACCCCTAGCGGGAGGGCCCGTAACTTC. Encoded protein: CASSSTPSGRARNF.

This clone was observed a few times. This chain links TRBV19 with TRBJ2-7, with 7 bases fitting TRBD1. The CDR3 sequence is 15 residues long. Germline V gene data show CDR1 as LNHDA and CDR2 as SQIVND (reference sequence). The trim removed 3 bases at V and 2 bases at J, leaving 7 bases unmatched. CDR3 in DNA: TGTGCCAGTAGTATGGCTGTGGGACAGACCTACGAGCAGTACTTC. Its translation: CASSMAVGQTYEQYF.

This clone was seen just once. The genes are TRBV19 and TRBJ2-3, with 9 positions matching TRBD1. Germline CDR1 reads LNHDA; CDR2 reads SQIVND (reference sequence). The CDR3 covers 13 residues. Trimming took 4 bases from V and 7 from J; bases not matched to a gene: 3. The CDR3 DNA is TGTGCCAGTAGTACGACAGGGGGGAATACGCAGTATTTT. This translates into CASSTTGGNTQYF. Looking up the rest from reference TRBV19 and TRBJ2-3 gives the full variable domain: DGGITQSPKYLFRKEGQNVTLSCEQNLNHDAMYWYRQDPGQGLRLIYYSQIVNDFQKGDIAEGYSVSREKKESFPLTVTSAQKNPTAFYLCASSTTGGNTQYFGPGTRLTVL.

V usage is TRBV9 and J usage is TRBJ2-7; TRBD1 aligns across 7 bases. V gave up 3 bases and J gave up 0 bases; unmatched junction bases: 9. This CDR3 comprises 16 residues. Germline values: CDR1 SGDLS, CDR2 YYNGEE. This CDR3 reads CASSEGAGANSYEQYF. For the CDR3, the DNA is TGTGCCAGCAGCGAGGGGGCCGGGGCCAACTCCTACGAGCAGTACTTC.

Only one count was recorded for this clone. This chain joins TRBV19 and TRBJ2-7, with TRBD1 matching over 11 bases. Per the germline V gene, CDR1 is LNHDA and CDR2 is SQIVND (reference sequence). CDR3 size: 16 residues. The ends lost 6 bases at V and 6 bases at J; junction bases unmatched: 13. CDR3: CASSITGTGGNTEQYF. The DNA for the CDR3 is TGTGCCAGTAGCATAACCGGGACAGGGGGTAACACCGAGCAGTACTTC.

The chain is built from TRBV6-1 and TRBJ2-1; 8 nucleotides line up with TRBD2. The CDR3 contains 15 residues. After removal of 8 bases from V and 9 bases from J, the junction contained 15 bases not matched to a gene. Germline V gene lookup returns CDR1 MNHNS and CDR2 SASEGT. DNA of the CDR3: TGTGCCAGCTTTCGAGGGGGACTAGACTCCGGTGAGCAGTTCTTC. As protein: CASFRGGLDSGEQFF.

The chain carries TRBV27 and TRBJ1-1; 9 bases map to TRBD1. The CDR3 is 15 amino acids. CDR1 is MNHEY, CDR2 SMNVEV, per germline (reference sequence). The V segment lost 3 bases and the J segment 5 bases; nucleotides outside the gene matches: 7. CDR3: CASSFQTGGGTEAFF. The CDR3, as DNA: TGTGCCAGCAGTTTCCAGACAGGGGGAGGGACTGAAGCTTTCTTT.

The CDR3 spells CASSSGAGVTEAFF. In DNA form, the CDR3 reads TGCGCCAGCAGCAGTGGTGCGGGTGTCACTGAAGCTTTCTTT. The V call is TRBV5-1, the J call TRBJ1-1; D gene ambiguous. The CDR3 is made up of 14 amino acids. Germline assignment: CDR1 SGHRS and CDR2 YFSETQ. Deletions cut 4 bases from V and 4 bases from J, with 14 bases between.

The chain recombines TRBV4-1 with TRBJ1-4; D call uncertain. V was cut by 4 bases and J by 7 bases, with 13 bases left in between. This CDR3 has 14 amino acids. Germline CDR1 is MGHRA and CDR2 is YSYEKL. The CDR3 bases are TGCGCCAGCAGCCTGATTCCCTGGGTTGAAAAACTGTTTTTT. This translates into CASSLIPWVEKLFF.

This CDR3 is CASGVGSNQPQHF. CDR3 coding DNA: TGTGCCAGCGGGGTGGGTAGCAATCAGCCCCAGCATTTT. V and J are TRBV2 and TRBJ1-5; no reliable D call. CDR1 SNHLY and CDR2 FYNNEI come from the germline V gene. This CDR3 has 13 residues. V lost 8 bases, J lost 0 bases, and 8 bases lay in between.

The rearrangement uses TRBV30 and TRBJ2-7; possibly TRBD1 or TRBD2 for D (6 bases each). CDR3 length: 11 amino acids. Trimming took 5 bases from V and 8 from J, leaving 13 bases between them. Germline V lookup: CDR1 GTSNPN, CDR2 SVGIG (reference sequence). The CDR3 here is CAWLGGRQQYF. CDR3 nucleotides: TGTGCCTGGCTCGGGGGCAGGCAGCAGTACTTC.

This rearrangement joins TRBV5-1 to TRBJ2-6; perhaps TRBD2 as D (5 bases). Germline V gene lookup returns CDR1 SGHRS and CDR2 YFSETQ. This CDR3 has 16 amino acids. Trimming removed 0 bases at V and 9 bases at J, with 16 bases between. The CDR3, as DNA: TGCGCCAGCAGCTTGGTGGGTGAAGGAGGCGACAACGTCCTGACTTTC. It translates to CASSLVGEGGDNVLTF.

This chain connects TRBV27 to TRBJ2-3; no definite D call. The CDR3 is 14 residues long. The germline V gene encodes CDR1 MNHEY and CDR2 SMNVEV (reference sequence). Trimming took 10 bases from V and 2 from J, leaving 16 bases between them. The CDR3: CATRFTLSTDTQYF. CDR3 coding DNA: TGTGCCACCCGCTTCACCTTATCCACAGATACGCAGTATTTT.

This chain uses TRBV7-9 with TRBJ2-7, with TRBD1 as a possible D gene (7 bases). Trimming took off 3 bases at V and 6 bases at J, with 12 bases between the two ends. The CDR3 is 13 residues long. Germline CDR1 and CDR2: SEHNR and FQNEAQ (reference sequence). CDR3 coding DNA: TGTGCCAGCAGCTTCACTCAGGGGGGCGAGCAGTACTTC. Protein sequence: CASSFTQGGEQYF.

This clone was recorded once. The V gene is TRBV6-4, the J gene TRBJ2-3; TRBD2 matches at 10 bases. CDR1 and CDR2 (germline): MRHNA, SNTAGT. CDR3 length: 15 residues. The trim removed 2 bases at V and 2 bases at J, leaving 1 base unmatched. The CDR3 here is CASSDSGGATDTQYF. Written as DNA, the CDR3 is TGTGCCAGCAGTGACAGCGGGGGGGCCACAGATACGCAGTATTTT.

The DNA of the CDR3 is TGTGCCAGCAGCTTGGTTCCCGGCAAAGGAGAGGAAAAACTGTTTTTT. Protein product: CASSLVPGKGEEKLFF. The V call is TRBV5-5, the J call TRBJ1-4; no clear D. The CDR3 length is 16 residues. Trimming took off 0 bases at V and 8 bases at J, with 17 bases between the two ends. The germline V gene has CDR1 SGHKS and CDR2 YYEKEE (reference sequence).

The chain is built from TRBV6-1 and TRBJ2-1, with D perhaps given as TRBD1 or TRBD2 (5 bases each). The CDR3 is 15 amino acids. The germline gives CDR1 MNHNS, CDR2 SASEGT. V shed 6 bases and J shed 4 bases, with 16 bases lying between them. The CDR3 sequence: CASRSWGLGYNEQFF. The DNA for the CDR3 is TGTGCCAGCAGGTCCTGGGGGTTAGGATACAATGAGCAGTTCTTC.

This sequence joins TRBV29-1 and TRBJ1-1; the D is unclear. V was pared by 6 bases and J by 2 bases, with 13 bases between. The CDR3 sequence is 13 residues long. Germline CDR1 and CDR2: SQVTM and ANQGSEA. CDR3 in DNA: TGCAGCGTCGCCCGGGATCGTAACACTGAAGCTTTCTTT. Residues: CSVARDRNTEAFF.

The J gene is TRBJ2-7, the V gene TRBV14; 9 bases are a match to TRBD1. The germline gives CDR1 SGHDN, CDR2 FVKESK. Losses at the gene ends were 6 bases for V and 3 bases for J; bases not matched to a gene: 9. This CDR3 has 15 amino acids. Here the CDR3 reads CASSLPGTGIYEQYF. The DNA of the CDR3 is TGTGCCAGCAGTCTCCCCGGGACAGGGATCTACGAGCAGTACTTC.